This TCR beta chain was recovered during a study of fetal regulatory T cell absence and autoimmunity. Per the germline V gene, CDR1 is SGHVS and CDR2 is FNYEAQ. V was trimmed by 4 bases and J by 7 bases, leaving 7 bases between them. The CDR3 is 11 amino acids. Study observations and caveats: Pancreas TCRs were oligoclonally enriched versus cord blood, some clones over 85-fold.

Clones were read by immunoSEQ multiplex PCR, and TCRdb kept only the in-frame ones, dropping some. The table shows around 100,000 clones, with approximately 75% occurring only once. As regards this clone: No antigen is known for it.

Sequencing input: pancreas tissue. V usage is TRBV7-6 and J usage is TRBJ2-5; D uncertain. This receptor was obtained from a male donor with IPEX syndrome. The CDR3 bases are TGTGCCAGCAGCTCCCAAAGGACCCAGTACTTC. Protein product: CASSSQRTQYF.